This note documents a single T cell receptor beta chain sequence. As originally analysed: How many nucleated cells were present was estimated from reference gene primer amplification. The data were produced by immunoSEQ multiplex PCR, yet TCRdb's version contains in-frame clones alone and is incomplete. V and J calls and clone size follow that table, whereas D and trimming were derived from the DNA. The data contain 60,000 or so clones, about 91% of them singletons. The germline V gene encodes CDR1 SGHRS and CDR2 YFSETQ. Germline trimming cut 4 bases from V and 2 bases from J; bases unmatched to any gene: 9. The CDR3 loop spans 15 amino acids. The data were taken from a study of blood T cell repertoires in COVID-19. Study overall: Specimens from acute and convalescent COVID-19 originated in the United States, Italy and Spain. Nucleic acid was either cDNA or gDNA, and it came from T cells, B-cell-depleted T cells, or PBMCs.

The source is a man in his fifties or sixties with acute or convalescent COVID-19. Source material: peripheral blood. The chain links TRBV5-1 to TRBJ2-7; TRBD2 matches 7 bases. This CDR3 reads CASSQRLAAPYEQYF. The CDR3 coding sequence is TGCGCCAGCAGCCAGCGTCTAGCGGCCCCCTACGAGCAGTACTTC. Full variable domain (remainder filled in from reference TRBV5-1 and TRBJ2-7): KAGVTQTPRYLIKTRGQQVTLSCSPISGHRSVSWYQQTPGQGLQFLFEYFSETQRNKGNFPGRFSGRQFSNSRSEMNVSTLELGDSALYLCASSQRLAAPYEQYFGPGTRLTVT.